This TCR beta chain was sequenced in a study of control samples from healthy donors and cancer patients. This clone was seen more than once but under ten times. Here immunoSEQ multiplex PCR was the method, and the copy in TCRdb shows in-frame clones only, minus some. The data hold about 130,000 clones, with roughly 92% observed a single time. This clonotype was sampled from a man younger than 30 in good health. Input material: blood.

Here the CDR3 reads CASSPRWGDSLYSYNEQFF. In DNA, the CDR3 is TGTGCCAGCTCACCACGTTGGGGGGACAGTTTATACTCCTACAATGAGCAGTTCTTC. J is TRBJ2-1 and V is TRBV18, with a weak D call TRBD1 (7 bases). V lost 1 base, J lost 0 bases, and 19 bases lay in between. Germline CDR1 and CDR2: KGHSH and LQKENI. CDR3 length: 19 amino acids.